The TCR beta chain described here comes from a study of T cell changes during pregnancy in multiple sclerosis (dated by TCRdb to between 2018 and 2021). General notes on the study: The study looked at changes in the T cell repertoire across pregnancy in women with multiple sclerosis.

V loses 1 base at its end and J loses 3 bases; junction bases beyond the gene matches: 4. In the germline V gene, CDR1 corresponds to SGHAT and CDR2 to FQNNGV. From the cysteine through the phenylalanine, the CDR3 covers 16 amino acids. Only the CDR3 part of the read is kept: 48 bases, read in frame from the first base. Note on this clone: The target of this receptor is not known. Base qualities are not at hand, and no much larger clone is one base apart.

Library preparation used the immunoSEQ multiplex PCR assay. Here the immuneACCESS table is served through TCRdb, limited to in-frame sequences with V and J called. Missing clones are a known gap in these copies; in checked studies unresolved V genes cover under half, and the rest lacks a known reason. The sample includes some 100,000 clones, with around 92% observed a single time. The top ten constitute just under 2% of the sample. The starting material was peripheral blood, obtained after pregnancy. In this chain, TRBV11-2 is recombined with TRBJ2-7, with 12 middle bases fitting TRBD2. The origin of this receptor is a female donor with multiple sclerosis, enrolled in a pregnancy study. The DNA sequence is as follows: TGTGCCAGCAGCTTAGCGACTAGCGGGAGTGGCTACGAGCAGTACTTC. Its translation reads: CASSLATSGSGYEQYF.